This T cell receptor beta chain was identified in a study of blood T cell repertoires in COVID-19. Background on the study: Nucleic acid was either cDNA or gDNA, and it came from T cells, B-cell-depleted T cells, or PBMCs.

Authors' data handling: Using reference gene primer amplification, nucleated cell counts were estimated. This table comes from immunoSEQ multiplex PCR, and its TCRdb copy is limited to in-frame clones, with some not included. V and J calls and clone size follow that table, whereas D and trimming were derived from the DNA. The sample comprises 200,000 to 300,000 clones, approximately 86% of which are singletons, and 6% to 7% rests with the top ten. The source is a woman in her sixties or seventies with active or convalescent COVID-19. Sample: peripheral blood.

CDR3 bases: TGTGCCAGCTCACCATGGACAAACACTGGAAACACCATATATTTT. Amino acids: CASSPWTNTGNTIYF. The chain uses TRBV18 and TRBJ1-3; the D gene is possibly TRBD1 (5 bases). Deletions cut 2 bases from V and 2 bases from J, with 10 bases between. Germline V gene data show CDR1 as KGHSH and CDR2 as LQKENI. This CDR3 contains 15 residues. Full variable domain (rest looked up from reference TRBV18 and TRBJ1-3): NAGVMQNPRHLVRRRGQEARLRCSPMKGHSHVYWYRQLPEEGLKFMVYLQKENIIDESGMPKERFSAEFPKEGPSILRIQQVVRGDSAAYFCASSPWTNTGNTIYFGEGSWLTVV.